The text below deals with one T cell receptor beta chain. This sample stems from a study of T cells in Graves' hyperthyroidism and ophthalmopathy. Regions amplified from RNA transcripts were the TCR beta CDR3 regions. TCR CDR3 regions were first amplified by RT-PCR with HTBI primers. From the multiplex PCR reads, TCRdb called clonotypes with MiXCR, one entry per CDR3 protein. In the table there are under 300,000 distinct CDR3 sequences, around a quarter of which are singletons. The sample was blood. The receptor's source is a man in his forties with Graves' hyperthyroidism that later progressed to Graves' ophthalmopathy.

For the CDR3, the DNA is TGTGCCAGCAGTCTCACCCAAAACACCATATATTTT. This codes for CASSLTQNTIYF. The V call is TRBV28, the J call TRBJ1-3; D remains unclear. V was pared by 5 bases and J by 6 bases, with 8 bases between. The germline CDR1 and CDR2 sequences are MDHEN and SYDVKM. The CDR3 length is 12 residues.